This TCR beta chain appears in the sequencing data of a study of cytomegalovirus exposure and HLA in healthy donors. PCR used 60 Vbeta primers and 13 Jbeta primers. Only in-frame clones appear in the TCRdb table, and some are missing; sequencing was by immunoSEQ multiplex PCR. The sample includes 99,000 or so clones, about 70% seen only once; the top ten take roughly 3%. Germline trimming cut 1 base from V and 4 bases from J; bases unmatched to any gene: 2. This CDR3 has 15 residues. Germline V gives CDR1 LGHNA, CDR2 YNFKEQ. What was sequenced was PBMCs. V is TRBV4-2 and J is TRBJ2-5, with 11 bases that match TRBD2. The TCR was taken from a young man in good health and CMV-seronegative. The CDR3: CASSQVAGGPETQYF. CDR3 DNA sequence: TGTGCCAGCAGCCAAGTAGCGGGAGGGCCAGAGACCCAGTACTTC.